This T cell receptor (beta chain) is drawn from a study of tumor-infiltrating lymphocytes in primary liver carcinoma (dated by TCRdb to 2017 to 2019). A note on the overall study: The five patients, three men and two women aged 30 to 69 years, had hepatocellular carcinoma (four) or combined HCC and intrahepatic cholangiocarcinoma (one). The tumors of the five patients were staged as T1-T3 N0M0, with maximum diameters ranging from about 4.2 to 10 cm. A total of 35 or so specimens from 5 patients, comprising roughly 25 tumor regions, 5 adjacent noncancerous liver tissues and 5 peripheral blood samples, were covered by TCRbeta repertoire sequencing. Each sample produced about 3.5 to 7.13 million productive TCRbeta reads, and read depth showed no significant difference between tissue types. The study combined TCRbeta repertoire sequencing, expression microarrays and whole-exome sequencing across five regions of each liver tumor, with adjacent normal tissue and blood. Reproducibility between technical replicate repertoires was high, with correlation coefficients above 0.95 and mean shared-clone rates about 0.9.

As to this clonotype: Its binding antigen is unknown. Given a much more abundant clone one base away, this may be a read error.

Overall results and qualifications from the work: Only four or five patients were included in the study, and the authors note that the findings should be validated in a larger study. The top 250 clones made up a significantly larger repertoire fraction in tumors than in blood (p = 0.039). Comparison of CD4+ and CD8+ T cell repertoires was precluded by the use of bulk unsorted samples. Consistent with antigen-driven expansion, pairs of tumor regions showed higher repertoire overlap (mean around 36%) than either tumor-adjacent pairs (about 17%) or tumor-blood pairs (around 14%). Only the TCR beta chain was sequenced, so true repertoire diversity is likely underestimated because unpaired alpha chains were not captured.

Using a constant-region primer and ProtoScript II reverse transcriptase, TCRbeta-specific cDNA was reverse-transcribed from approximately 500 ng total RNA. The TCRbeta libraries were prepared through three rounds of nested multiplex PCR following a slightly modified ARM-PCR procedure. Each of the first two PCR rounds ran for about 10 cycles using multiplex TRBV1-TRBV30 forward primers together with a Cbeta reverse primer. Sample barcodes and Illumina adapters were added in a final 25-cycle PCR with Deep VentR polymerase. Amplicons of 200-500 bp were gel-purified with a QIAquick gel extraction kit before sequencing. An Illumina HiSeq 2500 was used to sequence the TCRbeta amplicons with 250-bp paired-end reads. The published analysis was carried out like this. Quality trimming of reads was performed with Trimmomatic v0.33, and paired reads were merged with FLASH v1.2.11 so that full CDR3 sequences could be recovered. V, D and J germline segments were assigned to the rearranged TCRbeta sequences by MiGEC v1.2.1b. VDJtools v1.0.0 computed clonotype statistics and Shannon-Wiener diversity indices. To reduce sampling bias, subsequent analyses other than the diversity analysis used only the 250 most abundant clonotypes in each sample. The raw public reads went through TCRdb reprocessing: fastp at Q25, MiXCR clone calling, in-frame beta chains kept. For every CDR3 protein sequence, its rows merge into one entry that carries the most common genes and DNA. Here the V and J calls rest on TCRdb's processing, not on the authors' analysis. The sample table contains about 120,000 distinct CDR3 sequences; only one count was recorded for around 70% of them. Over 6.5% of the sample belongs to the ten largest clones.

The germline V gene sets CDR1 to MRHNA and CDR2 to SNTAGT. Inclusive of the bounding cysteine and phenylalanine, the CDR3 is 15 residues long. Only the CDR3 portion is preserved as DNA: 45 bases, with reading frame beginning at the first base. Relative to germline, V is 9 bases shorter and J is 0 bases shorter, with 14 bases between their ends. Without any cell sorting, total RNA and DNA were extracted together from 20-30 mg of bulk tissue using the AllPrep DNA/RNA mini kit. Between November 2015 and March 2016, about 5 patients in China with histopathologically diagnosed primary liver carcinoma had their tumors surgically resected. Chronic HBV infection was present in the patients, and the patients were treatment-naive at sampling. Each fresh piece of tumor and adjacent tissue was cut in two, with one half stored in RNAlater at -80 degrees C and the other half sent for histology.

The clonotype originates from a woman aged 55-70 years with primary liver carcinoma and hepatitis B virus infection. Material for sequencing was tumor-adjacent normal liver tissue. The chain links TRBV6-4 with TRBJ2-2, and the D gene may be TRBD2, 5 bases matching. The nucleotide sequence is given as TGTGCCAGAGTGGAGCGGACTGCGAACACCGGGGAGCTGTTTTTT. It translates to CARVERTANTGELFF.